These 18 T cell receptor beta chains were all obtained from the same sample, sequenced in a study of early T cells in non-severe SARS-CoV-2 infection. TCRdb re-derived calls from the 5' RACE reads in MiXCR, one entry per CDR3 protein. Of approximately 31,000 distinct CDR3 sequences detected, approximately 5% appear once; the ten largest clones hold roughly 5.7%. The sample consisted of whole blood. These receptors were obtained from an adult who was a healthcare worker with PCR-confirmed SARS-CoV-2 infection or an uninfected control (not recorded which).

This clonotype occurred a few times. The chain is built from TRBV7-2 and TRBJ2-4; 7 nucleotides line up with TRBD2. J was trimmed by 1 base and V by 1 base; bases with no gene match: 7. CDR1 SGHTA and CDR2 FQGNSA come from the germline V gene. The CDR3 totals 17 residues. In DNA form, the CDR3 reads TGTGCCAGCAGCTTAGGGAGCGCGGGGGTGGCCAAAAACATTCAGTACTTC. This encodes CASSLGSAGVAKNIQYF.

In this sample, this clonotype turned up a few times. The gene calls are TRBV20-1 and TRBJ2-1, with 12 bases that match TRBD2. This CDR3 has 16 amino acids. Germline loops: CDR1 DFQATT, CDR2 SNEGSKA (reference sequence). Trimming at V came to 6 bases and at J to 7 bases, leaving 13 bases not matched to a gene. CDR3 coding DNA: TGCAGTGCCACTGGACTAGCGGGAATGACCCGGAATGAGCAGTTCTTC. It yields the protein CSATGLAGMTRNEQFF.

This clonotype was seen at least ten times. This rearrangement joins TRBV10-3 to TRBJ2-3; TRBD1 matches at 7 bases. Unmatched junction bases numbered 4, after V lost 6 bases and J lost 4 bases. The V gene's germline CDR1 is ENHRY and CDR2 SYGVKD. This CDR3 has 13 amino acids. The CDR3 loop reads CAISPGTADTQYF. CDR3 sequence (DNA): TGTGCCATCAGCCCCGGGACAGCAGATACGCAGTATTTT.

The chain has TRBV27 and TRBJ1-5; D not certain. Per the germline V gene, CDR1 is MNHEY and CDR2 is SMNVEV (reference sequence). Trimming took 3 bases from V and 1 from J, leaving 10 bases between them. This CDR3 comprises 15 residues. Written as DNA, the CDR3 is TGTGCCAGCAGTTTGAGGGCAGTCAGCAATCAGCCCCAGCATTTT. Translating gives CASSLRAVSNQPQHF.

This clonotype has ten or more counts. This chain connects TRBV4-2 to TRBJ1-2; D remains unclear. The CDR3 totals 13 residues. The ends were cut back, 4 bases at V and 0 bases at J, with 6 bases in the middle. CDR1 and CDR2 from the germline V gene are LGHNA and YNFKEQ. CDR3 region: CASSLVSNYGYTF. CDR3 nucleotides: TGTGCCAGCAGCCTGGTTTCTAACTATGGCTACACCTTC.

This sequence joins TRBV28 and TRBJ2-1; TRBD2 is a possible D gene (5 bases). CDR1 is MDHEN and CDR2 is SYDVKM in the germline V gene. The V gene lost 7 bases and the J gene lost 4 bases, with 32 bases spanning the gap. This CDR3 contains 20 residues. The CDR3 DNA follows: TGTGCCAGCACCGCCGGGGTCGGTACCCCGCGCAATACTTTATACAATGAGCAGTTCTTC. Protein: CASTAGVGTPRNTLYNEQFF.

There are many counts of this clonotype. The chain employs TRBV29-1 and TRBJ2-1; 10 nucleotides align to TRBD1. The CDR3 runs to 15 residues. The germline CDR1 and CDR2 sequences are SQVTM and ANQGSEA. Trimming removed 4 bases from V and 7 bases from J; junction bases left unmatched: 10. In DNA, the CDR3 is TGCAGCGTTGGACGGGACAGGGGATCCCCAAATGAGCAGTTCTTC. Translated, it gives CSVGRDRGSPNEQFF.

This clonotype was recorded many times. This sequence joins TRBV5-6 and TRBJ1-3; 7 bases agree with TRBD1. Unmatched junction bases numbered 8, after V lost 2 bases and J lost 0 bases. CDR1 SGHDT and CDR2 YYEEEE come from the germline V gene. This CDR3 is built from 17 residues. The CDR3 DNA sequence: TGTGCCAGCAGCTTCAGAGGGGGCGAGAGCTCTGGAAACACCATATATTTT. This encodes CASSFRGGESSGNTIYF. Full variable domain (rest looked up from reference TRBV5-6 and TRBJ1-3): DAGVTQSPTHLIKTRGQQVTLRCSPKSGHDTVSWYQQALGQGPQFIFQYYEEEERQRGNFPDRFSGHQFPNYSSELNVNALLLGDSALYLCASSFRGGESSGNTIYFGEGSWLTVV.

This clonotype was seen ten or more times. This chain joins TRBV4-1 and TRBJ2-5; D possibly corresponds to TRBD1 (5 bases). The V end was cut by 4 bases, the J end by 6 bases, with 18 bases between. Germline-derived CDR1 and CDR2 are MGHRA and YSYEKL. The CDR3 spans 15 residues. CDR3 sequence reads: CASSPGYQGGQTQYF. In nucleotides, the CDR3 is TGCGCCAGCAGCCCAGGATACCAGGGTGGGCAGACCCAGTACTTC.

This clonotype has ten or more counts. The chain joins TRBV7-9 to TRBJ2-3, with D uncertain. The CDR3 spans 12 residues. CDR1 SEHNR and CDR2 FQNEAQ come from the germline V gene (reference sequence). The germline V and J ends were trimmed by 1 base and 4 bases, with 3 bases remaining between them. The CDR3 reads CASSLVPDTQYF. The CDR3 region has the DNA TGTGCCAGCAGCTTAGTGCCAGATACGCAGTATTTT.

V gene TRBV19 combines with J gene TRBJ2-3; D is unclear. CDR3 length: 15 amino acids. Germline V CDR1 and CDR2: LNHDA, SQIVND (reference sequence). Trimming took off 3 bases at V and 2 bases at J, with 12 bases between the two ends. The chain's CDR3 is CASSIRGRNTDTQYF. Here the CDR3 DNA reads TGTGCCAGTAGTATTCGAGGCAGGAACACAGATACGCAGTATTTT.

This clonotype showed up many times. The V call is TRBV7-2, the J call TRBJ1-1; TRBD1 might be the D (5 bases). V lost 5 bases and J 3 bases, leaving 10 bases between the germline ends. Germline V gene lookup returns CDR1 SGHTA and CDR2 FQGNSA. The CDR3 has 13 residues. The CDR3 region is CASSIQGYTEAFF. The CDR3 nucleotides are TGTGCCAGCAGCATCCAGGGCTACACTGAAGCTTTCTTT.

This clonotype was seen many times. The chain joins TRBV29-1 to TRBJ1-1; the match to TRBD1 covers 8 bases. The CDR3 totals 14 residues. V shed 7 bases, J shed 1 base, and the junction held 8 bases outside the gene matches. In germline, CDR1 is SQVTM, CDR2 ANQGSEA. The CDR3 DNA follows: TGCAGCGCCGCAGGGGGCGTTGAGAACACTGAAGCTTTCTTT. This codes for CSAAGGVENTEAFF.

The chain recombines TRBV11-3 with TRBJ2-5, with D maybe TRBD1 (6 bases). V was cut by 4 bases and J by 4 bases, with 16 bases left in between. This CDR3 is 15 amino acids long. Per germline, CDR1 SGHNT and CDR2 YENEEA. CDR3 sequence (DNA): TGTGCCAGCAGCTCCCAACAGGGAAGGGGAGAGACCCAGTACTTC. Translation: CASSSQQGRGETQYF.

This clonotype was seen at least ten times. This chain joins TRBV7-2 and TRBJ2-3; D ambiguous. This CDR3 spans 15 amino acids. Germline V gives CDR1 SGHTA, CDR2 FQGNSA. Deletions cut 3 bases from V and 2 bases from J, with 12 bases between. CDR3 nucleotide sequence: TGTGCCAGCAGCTTTAACGGGCGCCCCACAGATACGCAGTATTTT. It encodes CASSFNGRPTDTQYF.

The CDR3 nucleotides read TGTGCCAGTAGTAGATCGTCCGGGACAGGGATTTCAGATACGCAGTATTTT. Translated, it gives CASSRSSGTGISDTQYF. This chain joins TRBV19 and TRBJ2-3, with 9 bases fitting TRBD1. V shed 4 bases, J shed 4 bases, and the junction held 12 bases outside the gene matches. The CDR3 is 17 amino acids. Germline V lookup: CDR1 LNHDA, CDR2 SQIVND (reference sequence).

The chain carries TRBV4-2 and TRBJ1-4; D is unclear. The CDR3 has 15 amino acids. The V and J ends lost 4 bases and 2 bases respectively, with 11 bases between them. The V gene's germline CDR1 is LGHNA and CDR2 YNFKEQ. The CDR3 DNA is TGTGCCAGCAGCCCAAGTCCCCGGACTAATGAAAAACTGTTTTTT. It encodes CASSPSPRTNEKLFF.

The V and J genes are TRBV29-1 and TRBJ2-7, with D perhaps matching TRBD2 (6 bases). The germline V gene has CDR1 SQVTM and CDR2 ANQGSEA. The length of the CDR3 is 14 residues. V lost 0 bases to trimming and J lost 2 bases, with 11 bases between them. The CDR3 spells CSVEDPEGTYEQYF. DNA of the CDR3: TGCAGCGTTGAAGACCCGGAGGGGACCTACGAGCAGTACTTC.